The clone carrying this T cell receptor (beta chain) occurred many times. The CDR3 is made up of 15 amino acids. Germline V gene data show CDR1 as KGHSH and CDR2 as LQKENI. The V and J ends lost 5 bases and 2 bases respectively, with 14 bases between them. This specimen comes from a study of identical twins. The authors used template switching to add a universal primer site and gave cDNA unique molecular identifiers. Each CDR3 protein gets one entry after TCRdb re-called the 5' RACE reads with MiXCR. The sample records 130,000 to 150,000 distinct CDR3 sequences, approximately 4% being singletons. The chain employs TRBV18 and TRBJ2-3; D not certain. Sample: memory T cells sorted from blood. The receptor comes from a man between 18 and 29 years old in good health. The CDR3 here is CASSTARSYTDTQYF. The CDR3 nucleotides are TGTGCCAGCTCAACAGCCCGATCATACACAGATACGCAGTATTTT.